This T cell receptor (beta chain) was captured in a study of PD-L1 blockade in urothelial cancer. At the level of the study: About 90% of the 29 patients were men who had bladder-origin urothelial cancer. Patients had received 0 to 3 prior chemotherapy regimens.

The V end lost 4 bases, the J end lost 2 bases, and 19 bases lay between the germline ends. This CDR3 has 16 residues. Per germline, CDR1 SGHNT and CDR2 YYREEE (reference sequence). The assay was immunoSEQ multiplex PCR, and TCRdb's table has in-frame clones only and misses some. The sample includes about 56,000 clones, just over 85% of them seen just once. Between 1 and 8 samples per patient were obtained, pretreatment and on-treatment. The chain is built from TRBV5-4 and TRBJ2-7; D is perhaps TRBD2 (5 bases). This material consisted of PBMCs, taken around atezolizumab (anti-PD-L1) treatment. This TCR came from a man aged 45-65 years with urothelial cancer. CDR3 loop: CASSPGGGSATYEQYF. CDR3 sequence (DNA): TGTGCCAGCAGCCCCGGTGGAGGCAGTGCAACCTACGAGCAGTACTTC.